The rows below give T cell receptor beta chains drawn from one sample of a study of patients and donors after allogeneic stem cell transplantation. MiXCR, run by TCRdb on the RT-PCR reads, gives a single entry per CDR3 protein. The sample includes hundreds of thousands of distinct CDR3 sequences, about a sixth of them seen just once. Material for sequencing was blood, either unsorted or a sorted T cell fraction (not recorded which). These TCRs come from a human donor who was either an allogeneic HSCT recipient or a stem cell or donor lymphocyte infusion donor (not recorded which). It is not recorded whose cells these are; they may come from a transplant donor. The CDR3 runs from the conserved cysteine through the conserved F or W. A D gene is named only where the DNA matches it firmly. Size is stated for part of the rows, as once, few or many counts, or as a class when the clone is expanded.

TRBJ2-3 - many 12 TRBV5-1 TGCGCCAGCAGCTTGGAGGAAGCGACGCAGTATTTT CASSLEEATQYF
TRBJ2-3 - few 13 TRBV20-1 TGCAGTGCTAGAGTGGGCAGAACAGATACGCAGTATTTT CSARVGRTDTQYF
TRBJ2-1 - many 14 TRBV12-3/TRBV12-4 TGTGCCAGCAGTCCCCCAGGGCGAGTCAATGAGCAGTTCTTC CASSPPGRVNEQFF
TRBJ1-6 - few 12 TRBV7-2 TGTGCCAGCAGCCCATTTAATTCACCCCTCCACTTT CASSPFNSPLHF
TRBJ1-1 - few 16 TRBV12-3/TRBV12-4 TGTGCCAGCAGTTACATCCCCAGGGGAATTAACACTGAAGCTTTCTTT CASSYIPRGINTEAFF
TRBJ2-1 - - 11 TRBV28 TGTGCCAGCAGTTTTCCCTATGAGCAGTTCTTC CASSFPYEQFF
TRBJ2-6 - many 14 TRBV12-3/TRBV12-4 TGTGCCAGCAGTCCGGGGACCGGGGCCAACGTCCTGACTTTC CASSPGTGANVLTF
TRBJ2-2 TRBD2 - 14 TRBV11-3 TGTGCCAGCAGCCCCGGGGGGGTATCCGGGGAGCTGTTTTTT CASSPGGVSGELFF
TRBJ2-2 - - 12 TRBV11-1 TGTGCCAGCAGCTCCCCCCCCGGGGAGCTGTTTTTT CASSSPPGELFF
TRBJ1-4 - few 15 TRBV7-6 TGTGCCAGCAGCTTAGGGAGGACAGATTCTCAAAAACTGTTTTTT CASSLGRTDSQKLFF
TRBJ2-7 TRBD2 - 17 TRBV7-9 TGTGCCAGCAGCTCCATCAGACTAGCGGGAGGTACCTACGAGCAGTGCTTC CASSSIRLAGGTYEQCF
TRBJ2-3 - many 13 TRBV11-2 TGTGCCAGCAGCTTACCTCCCACAGATACGCAGTATTTT CASSLPPTDTQYF
TRBJ2-3 TRBD2 - 16 TRBV5-1 TGCGCCAGCAGCCGACGACTAGCGGGAGAATCAGATACGCAGTATTTT CASSRRLAGESDTQYF
TRBJ1-3 - - 14 TRBV7-9 TGTGCCAGCAGCTTACGGGGGCATGGAAACACCATATATTTT CASSLRGHGNTIYF
TRBJ2-1 - - 12 TRBV30 TGTGCCTGGAGTGCCGGATGGAATGAGCAGTTCTTC CAWSAGWNEQFF
TRBJ1-2 - few 14 TRBV7-2 TGTGCCAGCAGCTTAGAAGACGCCGCCTATGGCTACACCTTC CASSLEDAAYGYTF
TRBJ2-4 - - 13 TRBV11-2 TGTGCCAGCAGCTTAATAGCCAAAAACATTCAGTACTTC CASSLIAKNIQYF
TRBJ1-1 - - 12 TRBV12-3/TRBV12-4 TGTGCCAGCAGTCCCGGGCCCGAGGGGGCTTTCTTT CASSPGPEGAFF
TRBJ1-2 - few 14 TRBV5-1 TGCGCCAGCAGCTTGGGGGTAGAGCGAACTGGCTACACCTTC CASSLGVERTGYTF
TRBJ2-7 - - 17 TRBV15 TGTGCCACCAGCAGAGATCTTGGTCTGGGAAACAGTTACGAGCAGTACTTC CATSRDLGLGNSYEQYF
TRBJ2-1 - - 14 TRBV5-1 TGCGCCAGCAGCTTGGAAGGACCGGCGCATGAGCAGTTCTTC CASSLEGPAHEQFF
TRBJ2-1 TRBD2 - 17 TRBV30 TGTGCCTGGAGTATTGGGATCCTAGCGGGAGTAAGGAATGAGCAGTTCTTC CAWSIGILAGVRNEQFF
TRBJ1-1 - - 14 TRBV20-1 TGCAGTGCTAGAGTCCGGGGACGGAACACTGAAGCTTTCTTT CSARVRGRNTEAFF
TRBJ1-3 - - 11 TRBV20-1 TGCAGTGCTAGTGGAGGAAACACCATATATTTT CSASGGNTIYF
TRBJ1-1 - - 13 TRBV27 TGTGCCAGCAGTACTCTCAGGGACACTGAAGCTTTCTTT CASSTLRDTEAFF
TRBJ2-3 - few 13 TRBV18 TGTGCCAGCTCTAACACGGCCACAGATACGCAGTATTTT CASSNTATDTQYF
TRBJ1-5 - - 13 TRBV6-1 TGTGCCAGCGGTACCCGTCAAAGTCAGCCCCAGCATTTT CASGTRQSQPQHF
TRBJ2-5 - few 14 TRBV4-2 TGTGCCAGCAGCCAAGGACAGAGCCAAGAGACCCAGTACTTC CASSQGQSQETQYF
TRBJ2-7 TRBD2 many 14 TRBV29-1 TGCAGCGTTGCGGGGACTAGCGACTACTACGAGCAGTACTTC CSVAGTSDYYEQYF
TRBJ2-7 - few 13 TRBV9 TGTGCCAGCAGCGTAGCCAGCTCCTACGAGCAGTACTTC CASSVASSYEQYF
TRBJ2-3 TRBD2 many 15 TRBV28 TGTGCCAGCGGAAAGCGGGGGGGTCCCACAGATACGCAGTATTTT CASGKRGGPTDTQYF
TRBJ2-5 - - 14 TRBV5-6 TGTGCCAGCAGCTTGGACTTGGATCTAAGGACCCAGTACTTC CASSLDLDLRTQYF
TRBJ1-5 - - 15 TRBV21-1 TGTGCCAGCAGCAAAGAACACTCGGGTTCGGCGGCCCAGCATTTT CASSKEHSGSAAQHF
TRBJ1-5 TRBD1 many 13 TRBV6-1 TGTGCCAGCAGACGACAGGGAGGTCAGCCCCAGCATTTT CASRRQGGQPQHF
TRBJ1-4 TRBD1 few 14 TRBV9 TGTGCCAGCAGCGCCGGACAGGGGTATGAAAAACTGTTTTTT CASSAGQGYEKLFF
TRBJ2-7 - many 11 TRBV12-3/TRBV12-4 TGTGCCAGCAGTTCGCGACTCGAGCAGTACTTC CASSSRLEQYF
TRBJ1-1 TRBD1 few 16 TRBV20-1 TGCAGTGCTAACGGCAGGGGGCCGGCAAATAGCACTGAAGCTTTCTTT CSANGRGPANSTEAFF
TRBJ1-2 - many 15 TRBV7-8 TGTGCCAGCAGCTTAGATCCTCCAGGGGCATTTGGCTACACCTTC CASSLDPPGAFGYTF
TRBJ1-5 - - 14 TRBV5-6 TGTGCCAGCAGCTTGGCCCACAGGGACCAGCCCCAGCATTTT CASSLAHRDQPQHF
TRBJ2-3 TRBD2 - 17 TRBV20-1 TGCAGTGCTAGAGATCCCCGTAGCGGGAGTAATAAAGATACGCAGTATTTT CSARDPRSGSNKDTQYF
TRBJ1-5 - - 15 TRBV7-2 TGTGCCAGCAGCGCCAGACGGGGAGGCAATCAGCCCCAGCATTTT CASSARRGGNQPQHF
TRBJ2-3 - few 14 TRBV2 TGTGCCAGCAGTGAATGGGGCAGGGGAGATACGCAGTATTTT CASSEWGRGDTQYF
TRBJ2-7 TRBD1 - 12 TRBV20-1 TGCAGTGCTCAGGGACAGATCTACGAGCAGTACTTC CSAQGQIYEQYF
TRBJ1-1 TRBD1 few 17 TRBV5-1 TGCGCCAGCAGCTTGGGCAGGACGGGGACAGGGGGCTCTGAAGCTTTCTTT CASSLGRTGTGGSEAFF
TRBJ1-6 - - 18 TRBV12-3/TRBV12-4 TGTGCCAGCAGTTCCTCTGGACAGCAAAGCTCCTATAATTCACCCCTCCACTTT CASSSSGQQSSYNSPLHF
TRBJ1-1 TRBD1 few 14 TRBV6-2/TRBV6-3 TGTGCCAGCAGCCTGACAGGGGCAAACACTGAAGCTTTCTTT CASSLTGANTEAFF
TRBJ2-3 TRBD2 - 16 TRBV2 TGTGCCAGCAGTGGTCTCGGACTAGCGGGAGTGGATACGCAGTATTTT CASSGLGLAGVDTQYF
TRBJ1-6 - many 18 TRBV11-1 TGTGCCAGCAGCTCCCCAAGAGCACGACTCTCCTATAATTCACCCCTCCACTTT CASSSPRARLSYNSPLHF
TRBJ2-5 - many 14 TRBV14 TGTGCCAGCAGCCAAGTACAATTCCAAGAGACCCAGTACTTC CASSQVQFQETQYF
TRBJ1-3 TRBD1 few 14 TRBV6-1 TGTGCCAGCAGGCCGGACAGGACGGGAAACACCATATATTTT CASRPDRTGNTIYF
TRBJ2-1 TRBD2 - 21 TRBV6-2/TRBV6-3 TGTGCCAGCAGTTACTCTTCAGGACTAGCGGGGGGAGATGGCTCCTACAATGAGCAGTTCTTC CASSYSSGLAGGDGSYNEQFF
TRBJ2-3 - few 15 TRBV12-3/TRBV12-4 TGTGCCAGCAGTTTAATGTCGGGGACATCAGATACGCAGTATTTT CASSLMSGTSDTQYF
TRBJ2-7 - few 15 TRBV11-2 TGTGCCAGCAGCTTAGTGGGATCGATCTCCTACGAGCAGTACTTC CASSLVGSISYEQYF
TRBJ2-1 - few 14 TRBV20-1 TGCAGTGCTAGGTACGGGGGCGGGAGAAATGAGCAGTTCTTC CSARYGGGRNEQFF
TRBJ1-5 - few 14 TRBV20-1 TGCAGTGCCGGTGCCTTGGACGGACTGCGGACCCAGCATTTT CSAGALDGLRTQHF
TRBJ2-7 TRBD2 - 15 TRBV7-2 TGTGCCAGCAGCACGAGCGGGGGGGGACCCTACGAGCAGTACTTC CASSTSGGGPYEQYF
TRBJ2-7 TRBD2 - 15 TRBV7-8 TGTGCCAGCAGCTTTGGGCTAGCGGGGCCCTACGAGCAGTACTTC CASSFGLAGPYEQYF
TRBJ2-7 - once 11 TRBV20-1 TGCAGTGCGACCGGGGGATACGAGCAGTACTTC CSATGGYEQYF
TRBJ1-4 - few 14 TRBV6-2/TRBV6-3 TGTGCCAGCAGCCAGACAGCAACTAATGAAAAACTGTTTTTT CASSQTATNEKLFF